These 29 T cell receptor beta chains originate from one sample sequenced in a study of OX40 agonist ivuxolimab in advanced cancers. Some clones are missing from TCRdb's copy, which holds only in-frame ones; the method was immunoSEQ multiplex PCR. Of 30,000 to 40,000 clones in the sample, 80% to 90% were seen once. Sample: CD4+ or CD8+ T cells sorted from blood, taken in a trial of the OX40 agonist ivuxolimab. The receptors come from an adult with an advanced solid tumor such as melanoma, head and neck, liver or kidney cancer.

This clone was seen a few times. This CDR3 reads CASRTGTGGSPSTDTQYF. The CDR3 DNA reads TGCGCCAGCAGGACCGGGACAGGGGGTAGTCCTAGCACAGATACGCAGTATTTT. This rearrangement joins TRBV5-1 to TRBJ2-3, with TRBD1 matching over 11 bases. The germline CDR1 and CDR2 sequences are SGHRS and YFSETQ. The CDR3 loop spans 18 amino acids. Trimming cost V 5 bases and J 0 bases; bases outside gene matches: 11.

This chain uses TRBV5-6 with TRBJ2-3, with 9 bases identical to TRBD1. This CDR3 spans 17 amino acids. Germline CDR1 is SGHDT and CDR2 is YYEEEE. Trimming at V came to 0 bases and at J to 1 base, leaving 6 bases not matched to a gene. The DNA of the CDR3 is TGTGCCAGCAGCTTGGAGCAACAGGGGGCAGGCACAGATACGCAGTATTTT. As protein: CASSLEQQGAGTDTQYF.

This rearrangement joins TRBV7-9 to TRBJ1-4; 8 nucleotides agree with TRBD1. Germline V gene sequence: CDR1 SEHNR, CDR2 FQNEAQ (reference sequence). The CDR3 sequence is 16 residues long. V lost 5 bases, J lost 3 bases, and 8 bases stayed unmatched. The CDR3 is CASSPGQGQANEKLFF. For the CDR3, the DNA is TGTGCCAGCAGCCCCGGACAGGGCCAGGCTAATGAAAAACTGTTTTTT.

V and J are TRBV7-2 and TRBJ2-1; D not certain. The CDR3 is 14 amino acids. V lost 4 bases and J 6 bases, leaving 13 bases between the germline ends. The V gene's germline CDR1 is SGHTA and CDR2 FQGNSA. The CDR3: CASSSTVGSNEQFF. In DNA form, the CDR3 reads TGTGCCAGCAGCTCAACGGTCGGATCCAATGAGCAGTTCTTC.

The V call is TRBV9, the J call TRBJ1-5, with TRBD1 identical over 8 bases. Germline CDR1 reads SGDLS; CDR2 reads YYNGEE. This CDR3 spans 15 amino acids. The ends lost 3 bases at V and 1 base at J; junction bases unmatched: 3. The CDR3 nucleotides are TGTGCCAGCAGCGGGACAGGGTTGAGCAATCAGCCCCAGCATTTT. This sequence encodes CASSGTGLSNQPQHF.

The V gene is TRBV14, the J gene TRBJ2-2, with a tentative D call TRBD1 (6 bases). CDR3 size: 15 residues. From germline, CDR1 is SGHDN and CDR2 FVKESK. V was clipped by 1 base and J by 3 bases, with 9 bases between them. The CDR3 DNA follows: TGTGCCAGCAGCCAAGGGGGACACCACACCGGGGAGCTGTTTTTT. Its protein product is CASSQGGHHTGELFF.

The chain employs TRBV25-1 and TRBJ2-2; the D gene is possibly TRBD1 (6 bases). The CDR3 has 16 residues. The germline V and J ends were trimmed by 5 bases and 0 bases, with 13 bases remaining between them. Germline V gives CDR1 MGHDK, CDR2 SYGVNS. CDR3 in amino acids: CASSPRDISNTGELFF. The CDR3 DNA follows: TGTGCCAGCAGTCCCAGGGACATTTCGAACACCGGGGAGCTGTTTTTT.

This rearrangement joins TRBV6-6 to TRBJ2-5; TRBD2 agrees at 7 bases. With V trimmed by 0 bases and J by 2 bases, 6 bases remained unmatched. CDR1 and CDR2 from the germline V gene are MNHNY and SVGAGI (reference sequence). The CDR3 is 16 amino acids. The CDR3 DNA reads TGTGCCAGCAGTTACTCGTTTGGGACTATACAAGAGACCCAGTACTTC. Translation gives CASSYSFGTIQETQYF.

The CDR3 loop is CASSWGQGTSSYNEQFF. CDR3 DNA sequence: TGCGCCAGCAGCTGGGGACAGGGAACCAGCTCCTACAATGAGCAGTTCTTC. V usage is TRBV5-1 and J usage is TRBJ2-1; 9 bases agree with TRBD1. The germline V gene encodes CDR1 SGHRS and CDR2 YFSETQ. This CDR3 comprises 17 residues. J was trimmed by 0 bases and V by 3 bases; bases with no gene match: 7.

The chain joins TRBV28 to TRBJ2-7, with 7 nucleotides matching TRBD1. In germline, CDR1 is MDHEN, CDR2 SYDVKM. V trimming: 7 bases; J trimming: 5 bases; junction bases outside the gene matches: 14. This CDR3 has 15 amino acids. The DNA of the CDR3 is TGTGCCAGCACGGATGAGGGGGCGCTGGCCGACGAGCAGTACTTC. Its protein product is CASTDEGALADEQYF.

The CDR3 is CASRSRQYSYGYTF. The CDR3 DNA follows: TGTGCCAGCAGGTCCCGACAGTACTCCTATGGCTACACCTTC. This chain joins TRBV28 and TRBJ1-2; weak D call: TRBD1 (5 bases). V was shortened by 6 bases and J by 4 bases, with 15 bases between the two germline ends. The CDR3 runs to 14 residues. Germline CDR1 reads MDHEN; CDR2 reads SYDVKM.

This clone was seen once. The chain couples TRBV11-2 to TRBJ1-4; D uncertain. Deletions cut 0 bases from V and 0 bases from J, with 14 bases between. The CDR3 loop spans 18 amino acids. The V gene's germline CDR1 is SGHAT and CDR2 FQNNGV. The CDR3 DNA reads TGTGCCAGCAGCTTAGATCTGGAGTGGCAGGCAACTAATGAAAAACTGTTTTTT. Protein product: CASSLDLEWQATNEKLFF.

The V and J genes are TRBV27 and TRBJ2-2; D might be TRBD1 (7 bases). V lost 0 bases and J lost 5, with 13 bases in between. Germline-derived CDR1 and CDR2 are MNHEY and SMNVEV (reference sequence). The CDR3 is 16 amino acids. The CDR3 reads CASSLSEGAWTGELFF. The CDR3 DNA follows: TGTGCCAGCAGTTTATCGGAGGGGGCATGGACCGGGGAGCTGTTTTTT.

This chain links TRBV10-3 with TRBJ2-7; 7 bases are a match to TRBD1. Germline values: CDR1 ENHRY, CDR2 SYGVKD. The V and J ends lost 3 bases and 6 bases, in that order; junction bases with no gene match: 5. This CDR3 is 13 amino acids long. This CDR3 reads CAISDSQGTEQYF. The CDR3 DNA is TGTGCCATCAGTGACTCACAGGGGACCGAGCAGTACTTC.

The rearrangement uses TRBV6-5 and TRBJ1-4; D may be TRBD1 (6 bases). Between the trimmed V and J ends, which lost 9 bases and 0 bases, there was a span of 11 bases. Germline CDR1 and CDR2: MNHEY and SVGAGI. This CDR3 has 14 residues. CDR3 nucleotide sequence: TGTGCCAGTAGGGGGTTTGCAACTAATGAAAAACTGTTTTTT. Amino acid sequence: CASRGFATNEKLFF.

This chain links TRBV9 with TRBJ2-6; TRBD1 matches at 9 bases. J was trimmed by 0 bases and V by 0 bases; bases with no gene match: 13. The CDR3 is 21 amino acids. Germline V gene lookup returns CDR1 SGDLS and CDR2 YYNGEE. CDR3 bases: TGTGCCAGCAGCGTAGGCCCCGGGACAGGGATAACCGACTCTGGGGCCAACGTCCTGACTTTC. It is translated as CASSVGPGTGITDSGANVLTF.

The chain links TRBV7-2 to TRBJ2-1, with D perhaps assigned TRBD1 or TRBD2 (6 bases each). Trimming stripped 5 bases from V and 6 bases from J, with 14 bases between. The length of the CDR3 is 14 residues. Germline values: CDR1 SGHTA, CDR2 FQGNSA. This chain's CDR3 is CASSRGLHGNEQFF. The DNA for the CDR3 is TGTGCCAGCAGCCGGGGGCTCCATGGCAATGAGCAGTTCTTC.

This chain's CDR3 is CASSTWGEPSYEQYF. In DNA, the CDR3 is TGTGCCAGCAGCACTTGGGGGGAGCCCTCCTACGAGCAGTACTTC. The V and J genes are TRBV5-4 and TRBJ2-7; D may be TRBD2 (6 bases). Germline-derived CDR1 and CDR2 are SGHNT and YYREEE (reference sequence). Between the trimmed V and J ends, which lost 4 bases and 0 bases, there was a span of 14 bases. The CDR3 runs 15 residues.

The chain recombines TRBV20-1 with TRBJ2-3; D unresolved. Germline loops: CDR1 DFQATT, CDR2 SNEGSKA (reference sequence). V dropped 1 base and J dropped 6 bases, with 5 bases sitting between them. This CDR3 spans 11 amino acids. The CDR3 protein is CSARAPDTQYF. Written as DNA, the CDR3 is TGCAGTGCTAGAGCCCCCGATACGCAGTATTTT.

The CDR3 is CASSLGPGSEAFF. The CDR3 DNA is TGTGCCAGCAGCTTAGGTCCAGGGAGTGAAGCTTTCTTT. The chain uses TRBV7-9 and TRBJ1-1, with D tentatively TRBD1 (5 bases). The V end lost 1 base, the J end lost 7 bases, and 10 bases lay between the germline ends. This CDR3 has 13 residues. Per the germline V gene, CDR1 is SEHNR and CDR2 is FQNEAQ (reference sequence). The full variable domain, with the rest looked up from reference TRBV7-9 and TRBJ1-1, is DTGVSQNPRHKITKRGQNVTFRCDPISEHNRLYWYRQTLGQGPEFLTYFQNEAQLEKSRLLSDRFSAERPKGSFSTLEIQRTEQGDSAMYLCASSLGPGSEAFFGQGTRLTVV.

The sample holds a few counts of this clone. The chain links TRBV7-9 to TRBJ2-3; 11 bases agree with TRBD1. The germline gives CDR1 SEHNR, CDR2 FQNEAQ (reference sequence). J lost 2 bases, V lost 5 bases, and 6 bases had no gene match. The CDR3 runs 16 residues. The CDR3 nucleotides read TGTGCCAGCAGCCGAAGGACAGGGGGCGACACAGATACGCAGTATTTT. This codes for CASSRRTGGDTDTQYF.

The chain employs TRBV5-4 and TRBJ2-7, with TRBD1 as a possible D gene (6 bases). V lost 4 bases, J lost 2 bases, and 13 bases lay in between. CDR3 length: 14 residues. CDR1 and CDR2 (germline): SGHNT, YYREEE (reference sequence). Here the CDR3 reads CASSDQGIAYEQYF. CDR3 bases: TGTGCCAGCAGCGACCAGGGGATTGCCTACGAGCAGTACTTC.

The genes are TRBV19 and TRBJ2-3, with TRBD1 matching over 10 bases. Germline assignment: CDR1 LNHDA and CDR2 SQIVND (reference sequence). Trimming took 6 bases from V and 4 from J; bases not matched to a gene: 10. The CDR3 covers 16 residues. CDR3 sequence: CASSISPGQGPDTQYF. The DNA for the CDR3 is TGTGCCAGTAGCATATCACCGGGACAGGGGCCAGATACGCAGTATTTT.

This clone was detected only once. The chain combines TRBV28 with TRBJ2-2; the D is unclear. V gave up 2 bases and J gave up 6 bases, with 4 bases separating them. This CDR3 comprises 12 residues. CDR1 and CDR2 from the germline V gene are MDHEN and SYDVKM. As DNA, the CDR3 is TGTGCCAGCAGTTTACTTGCCGGGGAGCTGTTTTTT. Translating it yields CASSLLAGELFF. The full variable domain, in which reference TRBV28 and TRBJ2-2 provide the parts outside the CDR3, is DVKVTQSSRYLVKRTGEKVFLECVQDMDHENMFWYRQDPGLGLRLIYFSYDVKMKEKGDIPEGYSVSREKKERFSLILESASTNQTSMYLCASSLLAGELFFGEGSRLTVL.

The chain couples TRBV28 to TRBJ1-6, with D tentatively TRBD1 (6 bases). CDR3 length: 12 residues. Trimming left V 5 bases short and J 12 bases short, with 11 bases between. Germline V gives CDR1 MDHEN, CDR2 SYDVKM. The CDR3 protein is CASSPPRGPLHF. Written as DNA, the CDR3 is TGTGCCAGCAGTCCCCCCAGGGGACCCCTCCACTTT.

The chain recombines TRBV9 with TRBJ1-2; D perhaps matches TRBD1 (5 bases). V was trimmed by 5 bases and J by 5 bases, leaving 7 bases between them. This CDR3 is 11 amino acids long. Germline CDR1 is SGDLS and CDR2 is YYNGEE. In nucleotides, the CDR3 is TGTGCCAGCAGTGGGGGATATGGCTACACCTTC. This gives the protein CASSGGYGYTF.

This chain joins TRBV28 and TRBJ1-4; D not resolved. This CDR3 contains 13 residues. V lost 6 bases and J 6 bases, leaving 11 bases between the germline ends. The germline V gene has CDR1 MDHEN and CDR2 SYDVKM. The CDR3 DNA reads TGTGCCAGCAGGCGTGGAGGTGATGAAAAACTGTTTTTT. Translating it yields CASRRGGDEKLFF.

The chain couples TRBV27 to TRBJ1-5, with D unclear. The germline CDR1 and CDR2 sequences are MNHEY and SMNVEV (reference sequence). CDR3 length: 15 amino acids. V lost 2 bases and J 4 bases, leaving 12 bases between the germline ends. CDR3 sequence: CASSLTAGRNQPQHF. CDR3 coding DNA: TGTGCCAGCAGTTTAACGGCGGGGAGAAATCAGCCCCAGCATTTT.

The J gene is TRBJ1-1, the V gene TRBV29-1; possible D gene TRBD1, 5 bases. CDR3 length equals 12 residues. Germline V lookup: CDR1 SQVTM, CDR2 ANQGSEA. The ends were cut back, 6 bases at V and 5 bases at J, with 13 bases in the middle. The CDR3 region has the DNA TGCAGCGTGGGGGAGGGAGTAACTGAAGCTTTCTTT. It yields the protein CSVGEGVTEAFF.